The source of this TCR beta chain is a study of Ad26.COV2.S vaccination and SARS-CoV-2 variants. General study points: Vaccine recipients posted higher spike-specific TCR breadth than their placebo counterparts.

CDR3 length: 16 amino acids. Germline V gene data show CDR1 as SGHTA and CDR2 as FQGTGA. V lost 4 bases to trimming and J lost 5 bases; unmatched junction nucleotides: 9. Using immunoSEQ multiplex PCR, the repertoire was profiled, and TCRdb retains in-frame clones only, with some absent. Of approximately 340,000 clones in the sample, around 90% were seen once. Regarding this clone: The antigen is undetermined.

This chain links TRBV7-3 with TRBJ2-2, with 8 bases aligning to TRBD1. This receptor was taken from a human donor who had recovered from COVID-19. The specimen comprised peripheral blood, sampled after recovery from COVID-19. The CDR3 is CASSSLGRGLTGELFF. The CDR3 nucleotides read TGTGCCAGCAGCTCCCTTGGCAGGGGGCTTACCGGGGAGCTGTTTTTT.